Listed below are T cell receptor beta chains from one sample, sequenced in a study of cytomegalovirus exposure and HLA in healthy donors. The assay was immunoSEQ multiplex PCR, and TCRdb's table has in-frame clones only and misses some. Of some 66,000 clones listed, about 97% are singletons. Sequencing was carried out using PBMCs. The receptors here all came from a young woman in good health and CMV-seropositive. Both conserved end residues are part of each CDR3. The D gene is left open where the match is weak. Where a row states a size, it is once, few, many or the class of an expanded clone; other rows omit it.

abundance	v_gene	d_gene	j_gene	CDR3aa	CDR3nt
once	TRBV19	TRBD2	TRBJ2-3	CASRLAGGADTQYF	TGTGCCAGTCGACTAGCGGGAGGGGCAGATACGCAGTATTTT
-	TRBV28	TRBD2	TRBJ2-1	CASSFPATSGGYNEQFF	TGTGCCAGCAGTTTCCCAGCGACTAGCGGGGGCTACAATGAGCAGTTCTTC
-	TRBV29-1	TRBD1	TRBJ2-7	CSVGVRDSHPYEQYF	TGCAGCGTTGGGGTCCGGGACAGTCATCCCTACGAGCAGTACTTC
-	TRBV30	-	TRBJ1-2	CAWNRAGGYGYTF	TGTGCCTGGAATCGTGCGGGGGGCTATGGCTACACCTTC
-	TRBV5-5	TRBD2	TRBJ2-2	CASSSGLAGGTNTGELFF	TGTGCCAGCAGCTCGGGACTAGCGGGAGGTACGAACACCGGGGAGCTGTTTTTT
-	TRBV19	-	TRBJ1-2	CASNPVGDDGYTF	TGTGCCAGTAATCCGGTAGGGGATGATGGCTACACCTTC
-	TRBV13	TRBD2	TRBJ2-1	CASSIRLAGGNEQFF	TGTGCCAGCAGCATAAGACTAGCGGGAGGCAATGAGCAGTTCTTC
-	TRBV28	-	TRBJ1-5	CASSLSATFSNQPQHF	TGTGCCAGCAGTTTATCCGCGACATTTAGCAATCAGCCCCAGCATTTT
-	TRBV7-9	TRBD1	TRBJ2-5	CASSDRRGPETQYF	TGTGCCAGCAGCGACCGCAGGGGGCCAGAGACCCAGTACTTC
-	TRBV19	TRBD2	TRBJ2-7	CASSTGGLAGSYEQYF	TGTGCCAGTAGTACCGGCGGACTAGCGGGCTCCTACGAGCAGTACTTC